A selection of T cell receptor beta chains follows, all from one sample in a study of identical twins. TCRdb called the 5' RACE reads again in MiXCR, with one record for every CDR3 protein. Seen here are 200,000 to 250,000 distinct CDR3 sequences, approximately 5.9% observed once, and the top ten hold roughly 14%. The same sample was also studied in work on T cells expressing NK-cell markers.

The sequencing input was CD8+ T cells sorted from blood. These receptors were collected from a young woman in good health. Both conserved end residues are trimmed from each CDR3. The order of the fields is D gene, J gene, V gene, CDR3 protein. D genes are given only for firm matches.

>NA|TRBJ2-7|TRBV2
ASLRGDEQY
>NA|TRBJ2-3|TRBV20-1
SSLGEHTDTQY
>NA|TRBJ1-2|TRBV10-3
AISEFESDSRGYT
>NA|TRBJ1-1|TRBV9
ASSPGDRGPMNTEAF
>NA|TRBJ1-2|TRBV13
ASSPHRGGHT
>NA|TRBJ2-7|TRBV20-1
SARDSQSYEQY
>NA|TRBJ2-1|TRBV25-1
ASGNAGAEQF
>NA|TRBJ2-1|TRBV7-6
ASGRGADEQF
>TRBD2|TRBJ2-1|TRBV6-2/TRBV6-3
ASSLAGPNEQF
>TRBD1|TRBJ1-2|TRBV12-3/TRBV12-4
ASKGTGGHGYT
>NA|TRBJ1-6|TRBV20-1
SARGQLNSPLH
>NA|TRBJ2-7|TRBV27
ASTRQGQY
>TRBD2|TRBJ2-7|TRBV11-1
ATGGASSGDYEQY
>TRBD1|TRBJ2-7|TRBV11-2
ASSLGQEQY
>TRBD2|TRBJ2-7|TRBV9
ASSGGGSYEQY
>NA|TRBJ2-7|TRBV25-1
ASSEVLYEQY
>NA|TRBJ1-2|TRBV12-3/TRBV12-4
ASSLRAEFYGYT
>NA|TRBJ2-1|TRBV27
ASSLMGQGYNEQF
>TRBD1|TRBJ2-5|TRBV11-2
ASSYGQGSEAQY
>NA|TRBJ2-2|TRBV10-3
AILNTGELF
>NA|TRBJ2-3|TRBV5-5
ASTQVGTDTQY
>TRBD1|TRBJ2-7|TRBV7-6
ASSLGPGQGFNEQY
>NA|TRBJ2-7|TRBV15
ATSWTLGAEQY
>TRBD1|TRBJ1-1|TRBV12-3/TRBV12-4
ASKKGTGGLTEAF
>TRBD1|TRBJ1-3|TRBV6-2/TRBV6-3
ASSYWVGQGAKRETGNTIY
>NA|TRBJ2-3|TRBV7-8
ASSLLAGSDTQY
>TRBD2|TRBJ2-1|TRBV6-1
ASSFSGTWDEQF
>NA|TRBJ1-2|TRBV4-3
ASSQDRYRVGYGYT
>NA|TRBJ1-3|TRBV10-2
ATNGWGGTGNTIY
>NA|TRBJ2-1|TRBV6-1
ASSTSSRRNEQF
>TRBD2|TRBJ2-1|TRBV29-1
SARLAGGKNEQF
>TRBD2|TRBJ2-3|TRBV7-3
ASSLTLAGGAGTDTQY
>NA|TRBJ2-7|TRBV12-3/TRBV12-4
ASSPAGLYEQY
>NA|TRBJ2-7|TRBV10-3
AISGNFGTPTYEQY
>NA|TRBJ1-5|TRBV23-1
ASSPFEPHRVHQPQH
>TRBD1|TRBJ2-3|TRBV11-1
ASRGEETGDRTTDTQY
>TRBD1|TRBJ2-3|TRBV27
ASSPDRVDTQY
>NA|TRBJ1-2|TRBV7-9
ASTRGGDVYGYT
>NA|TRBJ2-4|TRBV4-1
ASSQLLAKNIQY
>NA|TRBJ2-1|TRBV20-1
SARRLAEQF
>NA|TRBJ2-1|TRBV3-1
ASSQGLPNEQF
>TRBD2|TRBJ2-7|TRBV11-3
ASSFASGGSYEQY
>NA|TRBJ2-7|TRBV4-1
ASSQGLRGYEQY
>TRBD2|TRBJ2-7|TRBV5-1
ASSFATSGFSYEQY
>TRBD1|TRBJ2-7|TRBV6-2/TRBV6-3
ASGNSRDRASYEQY
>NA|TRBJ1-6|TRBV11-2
ASSFGVRGSPLH
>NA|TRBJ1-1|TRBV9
ASSVVSGMNTEAF
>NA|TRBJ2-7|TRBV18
ASSSLAEGYEQY
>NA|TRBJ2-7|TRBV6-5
ASSYDLAARSYEQY
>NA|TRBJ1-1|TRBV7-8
ASSFSRVGGLNTEAF
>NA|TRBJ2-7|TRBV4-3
ASSQGAMYEQY
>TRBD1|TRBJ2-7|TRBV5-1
ASSWDRVYEQY
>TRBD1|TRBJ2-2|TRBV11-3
ASSLMGQGTGELF
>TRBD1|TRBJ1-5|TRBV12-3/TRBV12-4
ASSPGTGSQPQH